Following are 2 T cell receptor beta chains from one sample sequenced in a study of shared clonotypes between healthy human individuals. TCRdb's table, derived via immunoSEQ multiplex PCR, lists solely in-frame clones and lacks some. The data show millions of clones, with more than 90% seen just once and about 0.13% held by the top ten. The specimen sequenced was naive CD4+ T cells sorted from blood. Subset here: CD45RA+ positively selected. These receptors all stem from a man aged 18 to 29 in good health.

The V and J genes are TRBV6-5 and TRBJ1-6; the match to TRBD1 covers 7 bases. The germline gives CDR1 MNHEY, CDR2 SVGAGI. The CDR3 spans 15 residues. V trimming: 2 bases; J trimming: 5 bases; junction bases outside the gene matches: 3. The CDR3 nucleotides are TGTGCCAGCAGTTACGAGGGGGCCAATAATTCACCCCTCCACTTT. This encodes CASSYEGANNSPLHF.

J is TRBJ2-4 and V is TRBV27, with 7 positions matching TRBD1. V trimming: 6 bases; J trimming: 5 bases; junction bases outside the gene matches: 4. Germline CDR1 and CDR2: MNHEY and SMNVEV (reference sequence). There are 13 residues in the CDR3. The CDR3 region has the DNA TGTGCCAGCAGACCCGGGACAGAAAACATTCAGTACTTC. Translated: CASRPGTENIQYF.